A single sample is the source of the 4 T cell receptor beta chains below, sequenced in a study of regulatory T cells in long-lasting Graves disease. Arm-PCR with iRepertoire HTBI primers amplified the CDR3 regions for these TCR beta libraries. In TCRdb, the multiplex PCR reads were re-called with MiXCR into one record per CDR3 protein. Among approximately 300,000 distinct CDR3 sequences, 18% were seen once, and the ten largest hold around 37%. Specified time point: newly diagnosed GD, antithyroid drugs for less than 3 months. Extracted PBMC RNA gave rise to the TCR library. Sequenced here: peripheral blood mononuclear cells (PBMCs), sampled at new diagnosis, from a patient treated with antithyroid drugs. The receptor source for this set is a female donor with Graves disease.

This clonotype has a count of ten or more. The J gene is TRBJ1-4, the V gene TRBV18; 7 nucleotides line up with TRBD1. In germline, CDR1 is KGHSH, CDR2 LQKENI. The CDR3 spans 14 residues. With V trimmed by 4 bases and J by 5 bases, 4 bases remained unmatched. The CDR3 is CASSLGQPNEKLFF. In DNA form, the CDR3 reads TGTGCCAGCTCACTGGGACAGCCGAATGAAAAACTGTTTTTT.

There are many counts of this clonotype. The chain has TRBV12-3 or TRBV12-4 and TRBJ2-6; D possibly corresponds to TRBD2 (5 bases). CDR3 size: 15 residues. Trimming took off 7 bases at V and 0 bases at J, with 10 bases between the two ends. The CDR3 loop is CASTWRNSGANVLTF. The CDR3 nucleotides are TGTGCCAGCACCTGGAGGAACTCTGGGGCCAACGTCCTGACTTTC.

This clonotype was recorded many times. This chain connects TRBV19 to TRBJ2-2; no definite D call. CDR3 length: 12 residues. Trimming removed 6 bases from V and 5 bases from J, with 7 bases in between. From germline, CDR1 is LNHDA and CDR2 SQIVND (reference sequence). CDR3 in amino acids: CASSHITGELFF. DNA for the CDR3: TGTGCCAGTAGCCACATAACCGGGGAGCTGTTTTTT.

This clonotype was recorded at least ten times. The chain uses TRBV19 and TRBJ2-3, with 8 bases fitting TRBD2. The CDR3 is made up of 20 amino acids. The V segment lost 3 bases and the J segment 1 base; nucleotides outside the gene matches: 18. CDR1 is LNHDA and CDR2 is SQIVND in the germline V gene (reference sequence). For the CDR3, the DNA is TGTGCCAGTAGTATGGAGCACCTAGCCGGGAGGGGAGGCGGCACAGATACGCAGTATTTT. As protein: CASSMEHLAGRGGGTDTQYF.